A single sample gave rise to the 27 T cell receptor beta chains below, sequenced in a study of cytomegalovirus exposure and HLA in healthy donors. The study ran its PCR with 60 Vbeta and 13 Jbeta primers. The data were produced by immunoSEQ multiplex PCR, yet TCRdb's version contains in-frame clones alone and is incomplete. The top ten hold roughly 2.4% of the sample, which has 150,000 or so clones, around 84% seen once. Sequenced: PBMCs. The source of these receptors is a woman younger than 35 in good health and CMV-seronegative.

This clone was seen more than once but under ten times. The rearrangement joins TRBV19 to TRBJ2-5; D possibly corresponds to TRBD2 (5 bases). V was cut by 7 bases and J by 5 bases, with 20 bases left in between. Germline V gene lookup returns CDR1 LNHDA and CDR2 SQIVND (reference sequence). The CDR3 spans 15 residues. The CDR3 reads CASTLGRGSAETQYF. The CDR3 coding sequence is TGTGCCAGTACCCTCGGTAGAGGGAGTGCGGAGACCCAGTACTTC.

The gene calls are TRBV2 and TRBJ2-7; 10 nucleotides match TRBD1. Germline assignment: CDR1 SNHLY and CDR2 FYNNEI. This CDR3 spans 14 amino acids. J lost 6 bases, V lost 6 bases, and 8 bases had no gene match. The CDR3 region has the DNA TGTGCCAGCAGCCAATTGGGACAGGGGACCGAGCAGTACTTC. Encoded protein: CASSQLGQGTEQYF. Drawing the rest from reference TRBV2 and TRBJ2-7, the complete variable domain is EPEVTQTPSHQVTQMGQEVILRCVPISNHLYFYWYRQILGQKVEFLVSFYNNEISEKSEIFDDQFSVERPDGSNFTLKIRSTKLEDSAMYFCASSQLGQGTEQYFGPGTRLTVT.

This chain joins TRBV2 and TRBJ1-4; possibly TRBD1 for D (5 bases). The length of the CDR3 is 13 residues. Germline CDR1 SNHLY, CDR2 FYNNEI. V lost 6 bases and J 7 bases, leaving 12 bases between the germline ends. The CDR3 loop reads CASRDKGGEKLFF. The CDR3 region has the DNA TGTGCCAGCAGGGACAAGGGAGGTGAAAAACTGTTTTTT.

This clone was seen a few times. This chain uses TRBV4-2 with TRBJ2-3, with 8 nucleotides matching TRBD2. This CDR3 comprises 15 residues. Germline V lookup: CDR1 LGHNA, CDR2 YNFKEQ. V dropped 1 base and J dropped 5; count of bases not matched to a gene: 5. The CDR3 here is CASSQAGGGIDTQYF. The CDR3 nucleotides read TGTGCCAGCAGCCAAGCGGGAGGGGGAATAGATACGCAGTATTTT.

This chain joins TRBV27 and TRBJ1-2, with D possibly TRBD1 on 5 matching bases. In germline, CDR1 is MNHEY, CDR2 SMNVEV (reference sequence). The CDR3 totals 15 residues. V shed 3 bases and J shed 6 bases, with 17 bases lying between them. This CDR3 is CASSFLPLGGNGYTF. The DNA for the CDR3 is TGTGCCAGCAGTTTTCTGCCCCTGGGGGGGAATGGCTACACCTTC.

CDR3 region: CASSFHLQVTSGGTYEQYF. CDR3 sequence (DNA): TGTGCCAGCAGTTTCCACCTCCAAGTGACTAGCGGGGGGACCTACGAGCAGTACTTC. V and J are TRBV28 and TRBJ2-7; 13 bases are a match to TRBD2. In germline, CDR1 is MDHEN, CDR2 SYDVKM. CDR3 length: 19 amino acids. The ends lost 3 bases at V and 2 bases at J; junction bases unmatched: 13.

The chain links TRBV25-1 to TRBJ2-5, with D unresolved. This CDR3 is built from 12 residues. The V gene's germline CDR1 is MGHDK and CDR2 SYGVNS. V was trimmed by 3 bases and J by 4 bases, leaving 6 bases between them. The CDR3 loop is CASSDPRETQYF. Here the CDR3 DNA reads TGTGCCAGCAGTGACCCCCGAGAGACCCAGTACTTC.

CDR3 in DNA: TGTGCCATCGGGAGCTCCTATAATTCACCCCTCCACTTT. As protein: CAIGSSYNSPLHF. This chain joins TRBV10-3 and TRBJ1-6; D unresolved. Trimming removed 8 bases at V and 0 bases at J, with 5 bases between. Germline assignment: CDR1 ENHRY and CDR2 SYGVKD. The CDR3 length is 13 residues.

CDR3 sequence reads: CAWSAGSAGRTQYF. CDR3 sequence (DNA): TGTGCCTGGAGTGCCGGGAGCGCGGGACGCACCCAGTACTTC. The chain employs TRBV30 and TRBJ2-5; perhaps TRBD2 as D (6 bases). V was pared by 1 base and J by 8 bases, with 17 bases between. There are 14 residues in the CDR3. Germline V gene lookup returns CDR1 GTSNPN and CDR2 SVGIG (reference sequence).

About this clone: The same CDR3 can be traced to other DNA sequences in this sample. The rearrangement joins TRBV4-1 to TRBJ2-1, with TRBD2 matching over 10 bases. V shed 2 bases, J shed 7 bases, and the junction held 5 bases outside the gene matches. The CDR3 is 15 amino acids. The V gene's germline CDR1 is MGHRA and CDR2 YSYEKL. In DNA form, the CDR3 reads TGCGCCAGCAGCCAACTAGCGGGAGTTGGAAATGAGCAGTTCTTC. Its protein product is CASSQLAGVGNEQFF.

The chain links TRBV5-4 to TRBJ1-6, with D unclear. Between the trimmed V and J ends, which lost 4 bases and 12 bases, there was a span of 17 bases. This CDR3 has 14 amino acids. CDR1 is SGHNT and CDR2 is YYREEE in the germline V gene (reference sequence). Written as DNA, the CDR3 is TGTGCCAGCAGCCTGGATAAGGCCGCAGGACCCCTCCACTTT. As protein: CASSLDKAAGPLHF.

CDR3 sequence (DNA): TGCGCCAGCAGCACGGAGCCCGGGAACGGTTGGCAGTATTTT. Translating gives CASSTEPGNGWQYF. V usage is TRBV5-1 and J usage is TRBJ2-3; tentatively, D is TRBD2 (5 bases). The CDR3 spans 14 residues. In germline, CDR1 is SGHRS, CDR2 YFSETQ. V shed 4 bases and J shed 11 bases, with 20 bases lying between them.

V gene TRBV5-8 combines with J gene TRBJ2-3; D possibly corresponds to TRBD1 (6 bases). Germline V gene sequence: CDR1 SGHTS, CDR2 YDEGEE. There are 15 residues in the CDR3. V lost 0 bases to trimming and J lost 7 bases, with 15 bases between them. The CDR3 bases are TGTGCCAGCAGCTTGGTACAGGGCGGACTGTATACGCAGTATTTT. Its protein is CASSLVQGGLYTQYF.

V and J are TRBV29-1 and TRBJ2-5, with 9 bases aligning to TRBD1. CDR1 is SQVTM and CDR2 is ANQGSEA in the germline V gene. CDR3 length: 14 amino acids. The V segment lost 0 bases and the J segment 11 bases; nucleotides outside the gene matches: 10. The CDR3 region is CSVEDLGQGEEQYF. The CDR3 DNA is TGCAGCGTTGAAGATCTGGGACAGGGCGAAGAGCAGTACTTC.

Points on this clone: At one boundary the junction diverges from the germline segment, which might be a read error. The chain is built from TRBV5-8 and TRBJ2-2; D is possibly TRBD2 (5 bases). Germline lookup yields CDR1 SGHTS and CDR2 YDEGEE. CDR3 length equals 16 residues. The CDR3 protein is CASARQAWYLTGELLF. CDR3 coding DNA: TGTGCCAGCGCTCGACAAGCCTGGTACCTAACCGGGGAGCTGCTTTTT.

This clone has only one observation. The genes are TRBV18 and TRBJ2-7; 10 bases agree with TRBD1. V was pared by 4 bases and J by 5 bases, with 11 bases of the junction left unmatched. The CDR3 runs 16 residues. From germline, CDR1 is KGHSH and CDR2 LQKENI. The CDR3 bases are TGTGCCAGCTCACACCGGACAGGGGGTGCTGGGCACGAGCAGTACTTC. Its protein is CASSHRTGGAGHEQYF.

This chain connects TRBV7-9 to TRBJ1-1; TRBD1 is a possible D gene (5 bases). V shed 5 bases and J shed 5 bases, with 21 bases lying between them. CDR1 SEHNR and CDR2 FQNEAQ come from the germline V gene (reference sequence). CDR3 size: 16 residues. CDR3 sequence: CASSPTLGWGETEAFF. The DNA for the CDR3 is TGTGCCAGCAGCCCGACTTTGGGGTGGGGCGAGACTGAAGCTTTCTTT.

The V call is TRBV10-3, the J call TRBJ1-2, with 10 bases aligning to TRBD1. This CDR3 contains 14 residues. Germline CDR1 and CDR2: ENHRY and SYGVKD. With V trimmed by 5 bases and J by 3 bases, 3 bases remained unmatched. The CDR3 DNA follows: TGTGCCATCAGTCCCGGGACAGGGGACTATGGCTACACCTTC. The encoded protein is CAISPGTGDYGYTF.

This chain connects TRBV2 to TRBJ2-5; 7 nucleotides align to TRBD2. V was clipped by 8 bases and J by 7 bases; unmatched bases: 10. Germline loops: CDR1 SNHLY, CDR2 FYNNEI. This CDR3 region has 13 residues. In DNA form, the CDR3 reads TGTGCCAGCCGGGAGGAGGGGAGAGGGACCCAGTACTTC. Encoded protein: CASREEGRGTQYF.

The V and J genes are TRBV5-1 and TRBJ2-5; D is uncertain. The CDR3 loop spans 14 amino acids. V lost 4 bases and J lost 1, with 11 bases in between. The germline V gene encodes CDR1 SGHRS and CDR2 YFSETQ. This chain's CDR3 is CASSPRVIQETQYF. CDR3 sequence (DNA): TGCGCCAGCAGCCCCCGGGTGATCCAAGAGACCCAGTACTTC.

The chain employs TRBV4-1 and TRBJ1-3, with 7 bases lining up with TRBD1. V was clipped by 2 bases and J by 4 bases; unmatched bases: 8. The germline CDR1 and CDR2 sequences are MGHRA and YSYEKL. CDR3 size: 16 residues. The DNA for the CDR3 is TGCGCCAGCAGCCAAAGGGGACAGTCTCTCGGAAACACCATATATTTT. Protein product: CASSQRGQSLGNTIYF.

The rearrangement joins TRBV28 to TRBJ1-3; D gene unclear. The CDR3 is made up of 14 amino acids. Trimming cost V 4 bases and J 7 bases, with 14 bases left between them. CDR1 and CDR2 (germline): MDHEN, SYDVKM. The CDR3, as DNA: TGTGCCAGCAGTTATACCCTCTCGCAGAACACCATATATTTT. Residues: CASSYTLSQNTIYF. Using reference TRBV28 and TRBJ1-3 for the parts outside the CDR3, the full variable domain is DVKVTQSSRYLVKRTGEKVFLECVQDMDHENMFWYRQDPGLGLRLIYFSYDVKMKEKGDIPEGYSVSREKKERFSLILESASTNQTSMYLCASSYTLSQNTIYFGEGSWLTVV.

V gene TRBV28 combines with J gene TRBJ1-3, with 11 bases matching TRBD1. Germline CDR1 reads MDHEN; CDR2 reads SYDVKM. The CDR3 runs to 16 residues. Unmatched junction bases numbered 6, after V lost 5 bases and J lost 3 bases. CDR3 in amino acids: CASSTIGTGGGNTIYF. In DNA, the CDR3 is TGTGCCAGCAGTACCATTGGGACAGGGGGTGGAAACACCATATATTTT.

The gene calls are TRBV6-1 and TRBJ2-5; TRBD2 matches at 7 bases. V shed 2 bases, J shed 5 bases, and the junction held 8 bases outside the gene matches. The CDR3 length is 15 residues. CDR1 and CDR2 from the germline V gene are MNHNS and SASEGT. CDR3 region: CASSETSEAPETQYF. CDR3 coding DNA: TGTGCCAGCAGTGAAACTAGCGAAGCCCCGGAGACCCAGTACTTC.

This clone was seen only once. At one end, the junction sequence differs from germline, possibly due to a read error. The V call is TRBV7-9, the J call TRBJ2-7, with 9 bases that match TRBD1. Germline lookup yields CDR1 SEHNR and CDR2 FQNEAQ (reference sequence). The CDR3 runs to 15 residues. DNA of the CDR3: TGTTCCAGCAGCGGGTCCCGGACAGGGGCAGGGGAGCAGTACTTC. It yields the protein CSSSGSRTGAGEQYF.

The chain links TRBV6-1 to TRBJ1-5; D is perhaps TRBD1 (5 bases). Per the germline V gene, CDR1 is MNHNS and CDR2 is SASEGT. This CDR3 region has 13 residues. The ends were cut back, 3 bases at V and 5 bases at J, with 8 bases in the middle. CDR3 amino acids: CASSDWGDQPQHF. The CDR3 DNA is TGTGCCAGCAGTGACTGGGGGGATCAGCCCCAGCATTTT.

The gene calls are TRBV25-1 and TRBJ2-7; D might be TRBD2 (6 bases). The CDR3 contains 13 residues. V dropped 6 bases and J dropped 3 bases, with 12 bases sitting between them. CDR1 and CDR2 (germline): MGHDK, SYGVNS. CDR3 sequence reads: CASSFPGGYEQYF. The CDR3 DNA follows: TGTGCCAGCAGCTTCCCCGGGGGCTACGAGCAGTACTTC.